This T cell receptor (beta chain) came from a study of T-cell memory formation after mild COVID-19. Whole-study results and caveats: Day 15 to 85 contractors were CD4/CD8 balanced; later expanders leaned CD4+.

TCRdb fed the 5' RACE reads into MiXCR, producing one record per CDR3 protein. The sample comprises 500,000 to 650,000 distinct CDR3 sequences, about a fifth of which are singletons, and approximately 8% rests with the top ten. Deletions cut 4 bases from V and 4 bases from J, with 13 bases between. Germline values: CDR1 SEHNR, CDR2 FQNEAQ (reference sequence). CDR3 size: 14 residues. This clonotype was counted only a few times. Its antigen is unknown. This receptor was taken from an adult woman who had mild COVID-19 (a few samples of this study predate the infection). Cell type and time point are not known. J is TRBJ1-1 and V is TRBV7-9, with TRBD1 as a possible D gene (5 bases). Sequencing was carried out using PBMCs or a T cell subset sorted from them (not recorded which). CDR3 sequence reads: CASSSSRGGTEAFF. The CDR3 DNA follows: TGTGCCAGCAGCTCCTCCCGGGGGGGCACTGAAGCTTTCTTT.